The 28 T cell receptor beta chains presented below share a single source sample, sequenced in a study of T cells in tuberculosis. The protocol was immunoSEQ multiplex PCR, while the TCRdb copy is restricted to in-frame clones and leaves out a portion. The sample has 25,000 to 35,000 clones, approximately 94% seen once. The sample comprised PBMCs. The source of these receptors is a donor aged 10-30 years with latent tuberculosis or without tuberculosis infection.

The V gene is TRBV19, the J gene TRBJ2-7; TRBD1 agrees at 7 bases. Trimming removed 5 bases from V and 0 bases from J; junction bases left unmatched: 13. CDR1 and CDR2 from the germline V gene are LNHDA and SQIVND (reference sequence). This CDR3 spans 17 amino acids. CDR3 sequence: CASSAHGTGQPSYEQYF. The CDR3 DNA follows: TGTGCCAGTAGTGCGCACGGTACGGGACAGCCCTCCTACGAGCAGTACTTC.

The chain has TRBV6-1 and TRBJ2-7; D call uncertain. Trimming shortened V by 8 bases and J by 7 bases, and 12 bases separated the two germline ends. Germline V gene data show CDR1 as MNHNS and CDR2 as SASEGT. CDR3 size: 11 residues. This CDR3 is CASVLYVEQYF. The CDR3 bases are TGTGCCAGCGTCCTCTATGTGGAGCAGTACTTC.

The chain recombines TRBV18 with TRBJ2-7; 9 bases are shared with TRBD2. The V gene end was trimmed by 0 bases and the J gene end by 0 bases; junction bases not matched to a gene: 0. The CDR3 has 15 residues. Germline V gene data show CDR1 as KGHSH and CDR2 as LQKENI. CDR3 coding DNA: TGTGCCAGCTCACCACCTAGCGGGGGCTCCTACGAGCAGTACTTC. Its translation is CASSPPSGGSYEQYF.

V and J are TRBV11-2 and TRBJ2-7; no reliable D call. CDR1 is SGHAT, CDR2 FQNNGV, per germline. The CDR3 is made up of 16 amino acids. V lost 1 base and J lost 0, with 13 bases in between. The CDR3 sequence: CASSLVYSFFSYEQYF. As DNA, the CDR3 is TGTGCCAGCAGCTTAGTATACAGTTTTTTCTCCTACGAGCAGTACTTC.

Remarks on this clone: Because the CDR3's place on the DNA is in doubt, the DNA is left out and the CDR3 is given as listed by TCRdb. The chain joins TRBV2 to TRBJ2-1; no DNA check was done on the table's D call, TRBD2. The CDR3 length equals 16 residues, ends included. The V gene's germline CDR1 is SNHLY and CDR2 FYNNEI. Here the CDR3 reads CASSSSLAGVLNEQFF.

This clone showed up just once. This rearrangement joins TRBV30 to TRBJ1-1; D possibly corresponds to TRBD1 (6 bases). The CDR3 extends over 14 amino acids. V was clipped by 2 bases and J by 3 bases, with 13 bases between them. The germline V gene encodes CDR1 GTSNPN and CDR2 SVGIG (reference sequence). Here the CDR3 reads CAWSMGWGHTEAFF. The DNA for the CDR3 is TGTGCCTGGAGTATGGGTTGGGGGCACACTGAAGCTTTCTTT.

The chain combines TRBV27 with TRBJ1-1; no clear D. Germline lookup yields CDR1 MNHEY and CDR2 SMNVEV (reference sequence). The CDR3 has 15 amino acids. Trimming cost V 6 bases and J 1 base, with 15 bases left between them. In DNA, the CDR3 is TGTGCCAGCAGGCCTACGGGAGGGAGGAACACTGAAGCTTTCTTT. It translates to CASRPTGGRNTEAFF.

The rearrangement uses TRBV19 and TRBJ2-1; 7 bases are a match to TRBD2. The CDR3 is 14 amino acids. Unmatched junction bases numbered 5, after V lost 6 bases and J lost 3 bases. From germline, CDR1 is LNHDA and CDR2 SQIVND (reference sequence). The CDR3 reads CASSHGTIYNEQFF. CDR3 sequence (DNA): TGTGCCAGTAGCCACGGGACTATCTACAATGAGCAGTTCTTC.

The chain is built from TRBV7-2 and TRBJ2-7; 10 nucleotides match TRBD2. CDR3 size: 15 residues. Trimming at V came to 4 bases and at J to 3 bases, leaving 6 bases not matched to a gene. Germline V gives CDR1 SGHTA, CDR2 FQGNSA. The CDR3 DNA is TGTGCCAGCAGCTCTAGCGGGAGTTCCCTCTACGAGCAGTACTTC. Translation gives CASSSSGSSLYEQYF.

This chain connects TRBV10-1 to TRBJ2-3; D might be TRBD1 (6 bases). Trimming took 4 bases from V and 7 from J, leaving 12 bases between them. Germline V gene data show CDR1 as WNHNN and CDR2 as SYGVQD (reference sequence). This CDR3 is built from 13 residues. CDR3 DNA sequence: TGCGCCAGCAGTGGCCAGGGGACGCATACGCAGTATTTT. As protein: CASSGQGTHTQYF.

The chain uses TRBV28 and TRBJ2-1, with 9 bases fitting TRBD1. The CDR3 is made up of 18 amino acids. CDR1 and CDR2 from the germline V gene are MDHEN and SYDVKM. The J segment lost 5 bases and the V segment lost 5 bases, leaving 16 bases of the junction unmatched. The CDR3 protein is CASSLSLTTGQGNNEQFF. Here the CDR3 DNA reads TGTGCCAGCAGTCTATCCTTGACCACGGGACAGGGCAACAATGAGCAGTTCTTC.

This CDR3 is CASSPREPGTRGYTF. In DNA form, the CDR3 reads TGCGCCAGCAGCCCCAGGGAACCTGGGACTCGGGGCTACACCTTC. This sequence joins TRBV5-1 and TRBJ1-2, with a tentative D call TRBD1 (5 bases). The germline gives CDR1 SGHRS, CDR2 YFSETQ. V was trimmed by 4 bases and J by 8 bases, leaving 21 bases between them. The CDR3 length is 15 residues.

The rearrangement uses TRBV4-2 and TRBJ2-7, with 7 bases that match TRBD1. Trimming took 1 base from V and 4 from J; bases not matched to a gene: 4. Germline assignment: CDR1 LGHNA and CDR2 YNFKEQ. The CDR3 contains 14 residues. The chain's CDR3 is CASSQGDSRYEQYF. CDR3 in DNA: TGTGCCAGCAGCCAAGGGGACAGTCGTTACGAGCAGTACTTC.

V gene TRBV5-1 combines with J gene TRBJ2-5, with 11 bases that match TRBD2. With 1 base clipped from V and 5 bases from J, the junction kept 4 bases outside the gene matches. CDR1 is SGHRS, CDR2 YFSETQ, per germline. This CDR3 contains 15 residues. The CDR3: CASSLTSGRGETQYF. CDR3 sequence (DNA): TGCGCCAGCAGCTTGACTAGCGGGAGAGGGGAGACCCAGTACTTC. The variable domain in full, completed from reference TRBV5-1 and TRBJ2-5, reads KAGVTQTPRYLIKTRGQQVTLSCSPISGHRSVSWYQQTPGQGLQFLFEYFSETQRNKGNFPGRFSGRQFSNSRSEMNVSTLELGDSALYLCASSLTSGRGETQYFGPGTRLLVL.

This clone appeared a single time. The V call is TRBV11-2, the J call TRBJ1-3; TRBD1 aligns across 8 bases. The V gene's germline CDR1 is SGHAT and CDR2 FQNNGV. J gave up 3 bases and V 2 bases, and 6 bases lay outside the gene matches. The CDR3 consists of 16 residues. The CDR3 sequence: CASSLTAGGVGNTIYF. CDR3 in DNA: TGTGCCAGCAGCTTAACCGCAGGGGGCGTTGGAAACACCATATATTTT.

The chain has TRBV10-1 and TRBJ1-1, with TRBD1 as a possible D gene (6 bases). Germline values: CDR1 WNHNN, CDR2 SYGVQD (reference sequence). The CDR3 has 13 amino acids. V shed 2 bases and J shed 6 bases, with 10 bases lying between them. CDR3 residues: CASSETTGPEAFF. The CDR3 coding sequence is TGCGCCAGCAGTGAGACCACAGGGCCTGAAGCTTTCTTT.

The DNA for the CDR3 is TGTGCCAGCAGGGGACGAATCGGGGGCTCCTACGAGCAGTACTTC. The encoded protein is CASRGRIGGSYEQYF. The gene calls are TRBV7-2 and TRBJ2-7, with D perhaps TRBD2 (6 bases). The germline V gene has CDR1 SGHTA and CDR2 FQGNSA. The CDR3 contains 15 residues. The V end lost 6 bases, the J end lost 0 bases, and 15 bases lay between the germline ends. The whole variable domain, filled in from reference TRBV7-2 and TRBJ2-7, reads GAGVSQSPSNKVTEKGKDVELRCDPISGHTALYWYRQSLGQGLEFLIYFQGNSAPDKSGLPSDRFSAERTGGSVSTLTIQRTQQEDSAVYLCASRGRIGGSYEQYFGPGTRLTVT.

The chain employs TRBV7-2 and TRBJ2-7, with 11 bases that match TRBD1. This CDR3 contains 14 residues. Germline V CDR1 and CDR2: SGHTA, FQGNSA. Losses at the gene ends were 2 bases for V and 5 bases for J; bases not matched to a gene: 2. In DNA, the CDR3 is TGTGCCAGCAGCTTAATGGGACAGGGGGACGAGCAGTACTTC. The encoded protein is CASSLMGQGDEQYF.

The chain links TRBV30 to TRBJ2-1; TRBD2 is a possible D gene (6 bases). Trimming stripped 0 bases from V and 10 bases from J, with 7 bases between. The length of the CDR3 is 11 residues. Looked up from germline, CDR1 is GTSNPN and CDR2 is SVGIG (reference sequence). The CDR3 here is CAWSVREEQFF. In DNA form, the CDR3 reads TGTGCCTGGAGTGTACGGGAGGAGCAGTTCTTC.

This sequence joins TRBV5-8 and TRBJ1-5, with D perhaps matching TRBD1 (6 bases). The germline V and J ends were trimmed by 4 bases and 5 bases, with 19 bases remaining between them. The CDR3 is 16 amino acids. Germline lookup yields CDR1 SGHTS and CDR2 YDEGEE. The CDR3: CASSIEQGRKDQPQHF. The CDR3 DNA follows: TGTGCCAGCAGCATAGAACAGGGAAGGAAGGATCAGCCCCAGCATTTT.

V is TRBV19 and J is TRBJ2-7, with 9 nucleotides matching TRBD2. Losses at the gene ends were 3 bases for V and 2 bases for J; bases not matched to a gene: 5. The CDR3 extends over 15 amino acids. The germline CDR1 and CDR2 sequences are LNHDA and SQIVND (reference sequence). The chain's CDR3 is CASSISGGRAYEQYF. CDR3 nucleotides: TGTGCCAGTAGTATTTCAGGCGGGAGGGCCTACGAGCAGTACTTC.

The chain uses TRBV27 and TRBJ2-1, with TRBD2 as a possible D gene (6 bases). There are 14 residues in the CDR3. Germline values: CDR1 MNHEY, CDR2 SMNVEV (reference sequence). Trimming cost V 8 bases and J 2 bases, with 13 bases left between them. The CDR3 region is CASGSGQPYNEQFF. The CDR3 nucleotides are TGTGCCAGCGGTAGCGGCCAACCCTACAATGAGCAGTTCTTC.

V is TRBV27 and J is TRBJ2-1; tentatively, D is TRBD2 (6 bases). The CDR3 totals 14 residues. V gave up 3 bases and J gave up 1 base, with 7 bases separating them. Germline V CDR1 and CDR2: MNHEY, SMNVEV (reference sequence). This CDR3 reads CASSFSGSYNEQFF. In DNA, the CDR3 is TGTGCCAGCAGTTTTAGCGGATCCTACAATGAGCAGTTCTTC.

V gene TRBV7-8 combines with J gene TRBJ2-7; TRBD2 aligns across 7 bases. The V gene end was trimmed by 2 bases and the J gene end by 3 bases; junction bases not matched to a gene: 4. Germline CDR1 and CDR2: SGHVS and FQNEAQ. This CDR3 is 14 amino acids long. CDR3 in DNA: TGTGCCAGCAGCTTAACTGGACTAGGCTACGAGCAGTACTTC. Protein product: CASSLTGLGYEQYF.

This clone was picked up one time. The J gene is TRBJ2-3, the V gene TRBV5-1; 7 nucleotides align to TRBD1. The CDR3 runs to 17 residues. The germline gives CDR1 SGHRS, CDR2 YFSETQ. After removal of 4 bases from V and 2 bases from J, the junction contained 13 bases not matched to a gene. The CDR3 loop reads CASSPTGQTTFTDTQYF. The CDR3 bases are TGCGCCAGCAGCCCTACGGGACAGACTACTTTCACAGATACGCAGTATTTT.

V gene TRBV4-1 combines with J gene TRBJ1-1; possible D gene TRBD1, 5 bases. This CDR3 is built from 12 residues. The V end was cut by 0 bases, the J end by 11 bases, with 10 bases between. Germline assignment: CDR1 MGHRA and CDR2 YSYEKL. DNA of the CDR3: TGCGCCAGCAGCCAAGAGAAGGGGATCGCTTTCTTT. Encoded protein: CASSQEKGIAFF.

This sequence joins TRBV5-1 and TRBJ1-4; 7 nucleotides agree with TRBD1. The V segment lost 7 bases and the J segment 2 bases; nucleotides outside the gene matches: 5. Germline CDR1 SGHRS, CDR2 YFSETQ. The CDR3 consists of 14 residues. CDR3 sequence reads: CASSKGATNEKLFF. CDR3 nucleotides: TGCGCCAGCTCGAAGGGGGCGACTAATGAAAAACTGTTTTTT.

The chain links TRBV5-1 to TRBJ2-7; D gene ambiguous. Per germline, CDR1 SGHRS and CDR2 YFSETQ. V lost 2 bases and J lost 0, with 6 bases in between. This CDR3 comprises 13 residues. CDR3 sequence: CASSLRSSYEQYF. The CDR3 bases are TGCGCCAGCAGCTTACGGAGCTCCTACGAGCAGTACTTC.